This T cell receptor beta chain was recovered during a study of monozygotic twins with inflammatory bowel disease. Study-wide results and caveats: Findings did not support one strong IBD-associated signal or clonotype.

TCRdb re-analyzed the 5' RACE reads; it lists each CDR3 protein once, without DNA. The sample has approximately 400,000 distinct CDR3 sequences. Germline V gene lookup returns CDR1 SQVTM and CDR2 ANQGSEA. The CDR3 contains 15 residues. A word on this clonotype: The antigen remains unidentified.

The sample consisted of blood. The origin of this receptor is a human donor with ulcerative colitis or Crohn's disease, or a healthy co-twin of an affected twin (not recorded which). This chain uses TRBV29-1 with TRBJ1-4; TCRdb designates TRBD1, a call that cannot be tested without DNA. The CDR3 region is CSVSPGGQSNEKLFF.